The subject of this entry is one TCR beta chain. The sample comes from a study of blood T cell repertoires in COVID-19. The wider study: Donors in the United States, Italy and Spain gave samples during acute or convalescent COVID-19. T cells, B-cell-depleted T cells, or PBMCs supplied cDNA or gDNA.

Looked up from germline, CDR1 is SEHNR and CDR2 is FQNEAQ (reference sequence). The CDR3 sequence is 14 residues long. V was pared by 5 bases and J by 0 bases, with 11 bases between. Authors' analysis steps: Reference gene primer amplification in the assay estimated nucleated cell counts. Using immunoSEQ multiplex PCR, the repertoire was profiled, and TCRdb retains in-frame clones only, with some absent. Clone size and the V and J calls come from that table; the DNA yielded D and trimming. The repertoire includes around 39,000 clones, around 90% of them detected once, and 9% to 14% sits in the top ten.

Material: peripheral blood. The rearrangement uses TRBV7-9 and TRBJ2-7; the D is unclear. This clonotype originated in a man aged 65 to 79 with acute or convalescent COVID-19. The CDR3 DNA reads TGTGCCAGCAGCCCCCCAGCGTCCTCCTACGAGCAGTACTTC. Residues: CASSPPASSYEQYF.